This TCR beta chain comes out of a study of blood T cell repertoires in COVID-19. Study as a whole: The origin of the acute and convalescent COVID-19 samples was the United States, Italy and Spain.

Cohort placement rested on clinical history that participants reported themselves. Some clones are missing from TCRdb's copy, which holds only in-frame ones; the method was immunoSEQ multiplex PCR. In the table there are 200,000 to 250,000 clones, around 87% of which are singletons. The specimen sequenced was PBMCs or T cells enriched from blood (not recorded which). The clonotype comes from a man aged 30 to 39 in a cohort exposed to, infected with or recovered from COVID-19 (not recorded which).

Here the CDR3 reads CASSGRQGEGSYNEQFF. The CDR3 coding sequence is TGCGCCAGCAGCGGGCGACAGGGGGAAGGCTCCTACAATGAGCAGTTCTTC. The rearrangement joins TRBV4-1 to TRBJ2-1; 9 bases map to TRBD1. CDR3 length: 17 amino acids. Per germline, CDR1 MGHRA and CDR2 YSYEKL. The trim removed 5 bases at V and 0 bases at J, leaving 8 bases unmatched.